This passage covers 29 T cell receptor beta chains from one sample sequenced in a study of control samples from healthy donors and cancer patients. The repertoire was sequenced with immunoSEQ multiplex PCR; TCRdb's copy has only in-frame clones and lacks some. The repertoire has 150,000 to 200,000 clones, approximately 92% of them found once; the top ten carry about 1.6%. The material sequenced was blood. These receptors were taken from a man aged 18 to 35 in good health.

This chain uses TRBV18 with TRBJ2-6; 8 nucleotides line up with TRBD1. This CDR3 region has 16 residues. Trimming removed 3 bases from V and 5 bases from J; junction bases left unmatched: 6. The germline V gene has CDR1 KGHSH and CDR2 LQKENI. CDR3 bases: TGTGCCAGCTCACCCCGGACAGGGTCGAGGGCCAACGTCCTGACTTTC. Translated: CASSPRTGSRANVLTF.

The genes are TRBV27 and TRBJ2-7, with a weak D call TRBD2 (5 bases). Trimming pared 0 bases from V and 5 bases from J, leaving 14 bases between. Per germline, CDR1 MNHEY and CDR2 SMNVEV (reference sequence). The CDR3 is 15 residues long. The CDR3 coding sequence is TGTGCCAGCAGTTTATCTGAGGGAATCCCCCACGAGCAGTACTTC. It codes for CASSLSEGIPHEQYF.

The chain recombines TRBV7-8 with TRBJ1-4; tentatively, D is TRBD1 (6 bases). Trimming cost V 5 bases and J 5 bases, with 9 bases left between them. This CDR3 is built from 13 residues. CDR1 is SGHVS and CDR2 is FQNEAQ in the germline V gene. The CDR3 is CASSNGQNEKLFF. The CDR3 DNA is TGTGCCAGCAGCAACGGACAGAATGAAAAACTGTTTTTT.

Here the CDR3 reads CASRLSSYNSPLHF. CDR3 DNA sequence: TGTGCCAGCAGATTGAGCTCCTATAATTCACCCCTCCACTTT. J is TRBJ1-6 and V is TRBV27, with D hard to call. Germline-derived CDR1 and CDR2 are MNHEY and SMNVEV (reference sequence). This CDR3 is built from 14 residues. V was cut by 6 bases and J by 0 bases, with 6 bases left in between.

The V gene is TRBV4-1, the J gene TRBJ2-7; D gene uncertain. This CDR3 has 13 residues. Germline assignment: CDR1 MGHRA and CDR2 YSYEKL. V was pared by 6 bases and J by 1 base, with 10 bases between. The CDR3 loop reads CASSSPASYEQYF. The DNA for the CDR3 is TGCGCCAGCAGTTCGCCGGCGTCCTACGAGCAGTACTTC.

This clone occurred a few times. V and J are TRBV7-2 and TRBJ1-1; D is uncertain. This CDR3 contains 13 residues. Germline V gene data show CDR1 as SGHTA and CDR2 as FQGNSA. The ends were cut back, 5 bases at V and 0 bases at J, with 7 bases in the middle. Written as DNA, the CDR3 is TGTGCCAGCAGCGAACACATGAACACTGAAGCTTTCTTT. The encoded protein is CASSEHMNTEAFF.

The V gene is TRBV7-9, the J gene TRBJ1-1; 9 bases map to TRBD1. Germline CDR1 reads SEHNR; CDR2 reads FQNEAQ (reference sequence). V shed 6 bases and J 11 bases; nucleotides not matched to a gene: 4. The CDR3 sequence is 11 residues long. The CDR3 sequence: CASSWTGDAFF. The DNA for the CDR3 is TGTGCCAGCAGTTGGACAGGGGACGCTTTCTTT.

The CDR3 sequence: CASSLSGNPEAFF. The CDR3 DNA follows: TGTGCCAGCAGCTTAAGCGGGAATCCTGAAGCTTTCTTT. The rearrangement uses TRBV7-8 and TRBJ1-1; D gene unclear. CDR3 size: 13 residues. Trimming stripped 2 bases from V and 6 bases from J, with 10 bases between. Germline V gene sequence: CDR1 SGHVS, CDR2 FQNEAQ.

The chain links TRBV15 to TRBJ1-4; D may be TRBD1 (5 bases). CDR1 is LNHNV and CDR2 is YYDKDF in the germline V gene (reference sequence). This CDR3 has 16 amino acids. Trimming shortened V by 1 base and J by 4 bases, and 13 bases separated the two germline ends. In nucleotides, the CDR3 is TGTGCCACCAGCAGAGGGGACCAAGTTGGTAATGAAAAACTGTTTTTT. It specifies CATSRGDQVGNEKLFF.

This chain uses TRBV4-1 with TRBJ1-2; 7 bases match TRBD1. CDR1 MGHRA and CDR2 YSYEKL come from the germline V gene. The J segment lost 4 bases and the V segment lost 3 bases, leaving 5 bases of the junction unmatched. The CDR3 is 14 amino acids. The CDR3 DNA is TGCGCCAGCAGCCAGGGAGGGGGCCTCTATGGCTACACCTTC. Its translation is CASSQGGGLYGYTF.

The V call is TRBV2, the J call TRBJ2-7, with 7 bases matching TRBD1. In germline, CDR1 is SNHLY, CDR2 FYNNEI. The CDR3 sequence is 15 residues long. The junction had 9 bases not matched to a gene; V was cut back by 2 bases and J by 5 bases. DNA of the CDR3: TGTGCCAGCAGTGAATATTTAGAGGGGGCCAACGAGCAGTACTTC. This codes for CASSEYLEGANEQYF.

The CDR3 DNA reads as TGTGCCTGGAGAGGGGACAGGAATAACTATGGCTACACCTTC. Protein product: CAWRGDRNNYGYTF. The chain couples TRBV30 to TRBJ1-2; 8 bases align to TRBD1. This CDR3 comprises 14 residues. The germline CDR1 and CDR2 sequences are GTSNPN and SVGIG (reference sequence). With 3 bases clipped from V and 1 base from J, the junction kept 4 bases outside the gene matches.

The chain joins TRBV21-1 to TRBJ2-1; the table assigns TRBD2, which was not confirmed against the DNA. TRBV21-1 is an annotated pseudogene. The CDR3 has 14 residues. CDR3 sequence: CASSKGTRSQEQFF. The CDR3 DNA follows: TGTGCCAGCAGCAAAGGGACTCGGAGTCAGGAGCAGTTCTTC.

This chain uses TRBV11-1 with TRBJ2-7; the match to TRBD2 covers 10 bases. Germline-derived CDR1 and CDR2 are SGHAT and FQDESV (reference sequence). The CDR3 extends over 16 amino acids. Germline trimming cut 6 bases from V and 0 bases from J; bases unmatched to any gene: 8. This CDR3 is CASSSASGGVSYEQYF. CDR3 nucleotide sequence: TGTGCCAGCAGTTCCGCTAGCGGGGGAGTCTCCTACGAGCAGTACTTC.

This clone was seen just once. CDR3 sequence reads: CASARGGWAQPQHF. CDR3 nucleotide sequence: TGTGCCAGCGCCAGGGGGGGGTGGGCTCAGCCCCAGCATTTT. V usage is TRBV5-8 and J usage is TRBJ1-5; 7 bases are a match to TRBD1. The CDR3 is 14 residues long. V lost 7 bases, J lost 6 bases, and 10 bases stayed unmatched. Per germline, CDR1 SGHTS and CDR2 YDEGEE.

The V call is TRBV4-2, the J call TRBJ1-2; D might be TRBD1 (6 bases). V lost 1 base, J lost 0 bases, and 9 bases lay in between. Per germline, CDR1 LGHNA and CDR2 YNFKEQ. The CDR3 is 15 amino acids. CDR3 region: CASSQARGTNYGYTF. The CDR3 nucleotides read TGTGCCAGCAGCCAAGCAAGGGGGACTAACTATGGCTACACCTTC.

V gene TRBV5-1 combines with J gene TRBJ1-5, with D possibly being TRBD1 (6 bases). The CDR3 has 15 residues. Germline V gene sequence: CDR1 SGHRS, CDR2 YFSETQ. V lost 4 bases and J lost 2, with 13 bases in between. CDR3 in amino acids: CASSVTQGGNQPQHF. As DNA, the CDR3 is TGCGCCAGCAGCGTTACACAGGGAGGCAATCAGCCCCAGCATTTT.

As to this clone: A read error may produce the germline difference seen at one junction end. The chain joins TRBV27 to TRBJ1-1, with D possibly TRBD1 on 6 matching bases. This CDR3 has 13 amino acids. Germline V gene data show CDR1 as MNHEY and CDR2 as SMNVEV (reference sequence). Here the CDR3 reads CAGSSRGNTEAFF. The CDR3 DNA sequence: TGTGCCGGCAGTTCCAGGGGGAACACTGAAGCTTTCTTT.

This chain uses TRBV5-1 with TRBJ2-2; the D gene could be TRBD1 or TRBD2 (5 bases each). V lost 3 bases to trimming and J lost 1 base, with 16 bases between them. Germline assignment: CDR1 SGHRS and CDR2 YFSETQ. The CDR3 totals 17 residues. The CDR3 protein is CASSSRYGAGNTGELFF. Written as DNA, the CDR3 is TGCGCCAGCAGCTCGCGCTACGGGGCAGGGAACACCGGGGAGCTGTTTTTT.

The chain joins TRBV6-5 to TRBJ1-6; D possibly corresponds to TRBD1 (6 bases). V gave up 7 bases and J gave up 2 bases, with 12 bases separating them. Germline V gene lookup returns CDR1 MNHEY and CDR2 SVGAGI. This CDR3 has 15 amino acids. The CDR3 region has the DNA TGTGCCAGCATGAGAGGGGGGGCCTATAATTCACCCCTCCACTTT. Translating gives CASMRGGAYNSPLHF.

About this clone: One end of the junction varies from germline; a read error may be responsible. The rearrangement joins TRBV28 to TRBJ2-3; TRBD1 might be the D (5 bases). Germline V gives CDR1 MDHEN, CDR2 SYDVKM. CDR3 length: 16 amino acids. CDR3 DNA sequence: TGTGCCACCAGTTTAATCATAGGGGCAACGACAGATACGCAGTATTTT. This sequence encodes CATSLIIGATTDTQYF.

This chain connects TRBV11-2 to TRBJ2-1; possibly TRBD2 for D (6 bases). The germline V gene encodes CDR1 SGHAT and CDR2 FQNNGV. Trimming shortened V by 1 base and J by 10 bases, and 11 bases separated the two germline ends. This CDR3 has 13 amino acids. The chain's CDR3 is CASSLVHSGEQFF. The CDR3 DNA sequence: TGTGCCAGCAGCTTAGTCCATAGCGGAGAGCAGTTCTTC. Full variable domain (remainder filled in from reference TRBV11-2 and TRBJ2-1): EAGVAQSPRYKIIEKRQSVAFWCNPISGHATLYWYQQILGQGPKLLIQFQNNGVVDDSQLPKDRFSAERLKGVDSTLKIQPAKLEDSAVYLCASSLVHSGEQFFGPGTRLTVL.

The gene calls are TRBV18 and TRBJ1-2; the D is unclear. CDR3 length: 13 amino acids. CDR1 is KGHSH and CDR2 is LQKENI in the germline V gene. V was clipped by 0 bases and J by 4 bases, with 6 bases between them. The CDR3, as DNA: TGTGCCAGCTCACCACCACTTGGCTATGGCTACACCTTC. Protein: CASSPPLGYGYTF. The full variable domain, rest sourced from reference TRBV18 and TRBJ1-2, is NAGVMQNPRHLVRRRGQEARLRCSPMKGHSHVYWYRQLPEEGLKFMVYLQKENIIDESGMPKERFSAEFPKEGPSILRIQQVVRGDSAAYFCASSPPLGYGYTFGSGTRLTVV.

The chain combines TRBV27 with TRBJ2-7; the match to TRBD1 covers 9 bases. The germline CDR1 and CDR2 sequences are MNHEY and SMNVEV (reference sequence). V shed 1 base and J 0 bases; nucleotides not matched to a gene: 13. The length of the CDR3 is 19 residues. CDR3 DNA: TGTGCCAGCAGTTTATTCTTATTTCCGGGACAGGGCCTCTCCTACGAGCAGTACTTC. It codes for CASSLFLFPGQGLSYEQYF.

The J gene is TRBJ2-7, the V gene TRBV24-1, with 8 bases aligning to TRBD2. This CDR3 region has 13 residues. Germline-derived CDR1 and CDR2 are KGHDR and SFDVKD. Trimming at V came to 3 bases and at J to 7 bases, leaving 4 bases not matched to a gene. CDR3 in amino acids: CATSDPGLEEQYF. Written as DNA, the CDR3 is TGTGCCACCAGTGATCCGGGACTAGAGGAGCAGTACTTC.

The V call is TRBV28, the J call TRBJ1-4; D gene uncertain. The CDR3 is made up of 14 amino acids. Trimming removed 5 bases from V and 4 bases from J, with 11 bases in between. In germline, CDR1 is MDHEN, CDR2 SYDVKM. CDR3 DNA: TGTGCCAGCAGTACGTACGGAGGTAATGAAAAACTGTTTTTT. Translating it yields CASSTYGGNEKLFF.

This sequence joins TRBV7-8 and TRBJ1-1; no definite D call. V was clipped by 2 bases and J by 4 bases, with 8 bases between them. Per germline, CDR1 SGHVS and CDR2 FQNEAQ. The CDR3 sequence is 13 residues long. The CDR3 DNA reads as TGTGCCAGCAGCTTAAGGGAGGGCACTGAAGCTTTCTTT. Translation: CASSLREGTEAFF.

The gene calls are TRBV18 and TRBJ1-6; unclear D gene. With 4 bases removed from V and 0 bases from J, the gap between germline ends came to 16 bases. The germline V gene has CDR1 KGHSH and CDR2 LQKENI. The CDR3 loop spans 18 amino acids. In nucleotides, the CDR3 is TGTGCCAGCTCACAGTTCGATTCGAGGACCTCCTATAATTCACCCCTCCACTTT. This encodes CASSQFDSRTSYNSPLHF.

V is TRBV18 and J is TRBJ2-5, with a weak D call TRBD1 (6 bases). V was trimmed by 3 bases and J by 4 bases, leaving 12 bases between them. The CDR3 covers 14 residues. Germline CDR1 and CDR2: KGHSH and LQKENI. The CDR3 spells CASSPNRVGETQYF. The CDR3 DNA is TGTGCCAGCTCACCCAACAGGGTAGGAGAGACCCAGTACTTC.